These T cell receptor beta chains were read from a single sample in a study of cytomegalovirus exposure and HLA in healthy donors. Clones were read by immunoSEQ multiplex PCR, and TCRdb kept only the in-frame ones, dropping some. The repertoire holds roughly 180,000 clones, around 85% seen once, with 1% in the top ten. The sample comprised PBMCs. The receptors originated from a boy younger than 10 in good health and CMV-seronegative. The CDR3 runs from the conserved cysteine through the conserved F or W. Fields, in order: D gene, CDR3 length, J gene, clone size, V gene, CDR3 DNA, CDR3 protein. A D gene is named only where the DNA matches it firmly. Clone sizes are given selectively: once, few, many, or a class where the clone is expanded.

>-|11|TRBJ2-5|-|TRBV11-2
TGTGCCAGCAGCCCACAAGAGACCCAGTACTTC
CASSPQETQYF
>TRBD1|15|TRBJ1-6|-|TRBV2
TGTGCCAGCACGTGGGGACAGGGTTTCCGTCTACCCCTCCACTTT
CASTWGQGFRLPLHF
>-|14|TRBJ2-5|few|TRBV28
TGTGCCAGCAGTTTAGACAGGATCCAAGAGACCCAGTACTTC
CASSLDRIQETQYF
>TRBD2|16|TRBJ2-3|-|TRBV9
TGTGCCAGCAGCGCCGGGACTAGCGGTCTCACAGATACGCAGTATTTT
CASSAGTSGLTDTQYF
>-|14|TRBJ2-3|-|TRBV21-1
TGTGCCAGCAGCAAAGGCGGGAGGATGGATACGCAGTATTTT
CASSKGGRMDTQYF
>TRBD2|15|TRBJ2-1|-|TRBV6-1
TGTGCCAGCAGTGAAATCAGCGGGGGGGCCAATGAGCAGTTCTTC
CASSEISGGANEQFF
>-|14|TRBJ2-7|-|TRBV15
TGTGCCACCAGCAGGCCCGGGACTGGGTACGAGCAGTACTTC
CATSRPGTGYEQYF
>TRBD2|17|TRBJ2-3|-|TRBV6-4
TGTGCCAGCAGTGACTCGGTTGGCGGGGGGACCTCTGATACGCAGTATTTT
CASSDSVGGGTSDTQYF
>TRBD1|14|TRBJ1-1|-|TRBV9
TGTGCCAGCAGCGCGACAGGGTGGGACACTGAAGCTTTCTTT
CASSATGWDTEAFF
>TRBD1|14|TRBJ1-5|-|TRBV28
TGTGCCAGCAGTCGTCGACAGGGATTTCAGCCCCAGCATTTT
CASSRRQGFQPQHF
>-|15|TRBJ2-2|-|TRBV5-6
TGTGCCAGCAGCTTGGGACTACCGAACACCGGGGAGCTGTTTTTT
CASSLGLPNTGELFF
>TRBD2|13|TRBJ2-7|-|TRBV30
TGTGCCTGGACGGCTAGCGGCTCCTACGAGCAGTACTTC
CAWTASGSYEQYF
>-|16|TRBJ2-2|few|TRBV5-1
TGCGCCAGCAGCTTGGTCCCGCGGGGGAACACCGGGGAGCTGTTTTTT
CASSLVPRGNTGELFF